This is a list of T cell receptor beta chains from one sample in a study of a mutant IDH1 vaccine in newly diagnosed glioma. These TCRs' antigens remain unknown. Sequencing used immunoSEQ multiplex PCR; TCRdb keeps in-frame clones, though not all of them. The table records about 38,000 clones, around 78% of them present only once. The sequences come from PBMCs, collected from a glioma patient whose treatment included an IDH1 peptide vaccine. Receptor source: a middle-aged man with glioma. Each CDR3 is given with its conserved first and last residue. The order of the fields is J gene, clone size, D gene, V gene, CDR3 protein, CDR3 DNA. The D gene is left open where the match is weak. Clone size, where shown, is once, few, many, or a class for clones that have expanded.

TRBJ1-4 . . TRBV6-5 CASGGGPNEKLFF TGTGCCAGCGGGGGGGGGCCTAATGAAAAACTGTTTTTT
TRBJ2-2 . TRBD1 TRBV7-2 CASSFGQGGGAGELFF TGTGCCAGCAGCTTCGGACAGGGGGGTGGGGCCGGGGAGCTGTTTTTT
TRBJ2-3 . . TRBV6-5 CASSSGPTDTQYF TGTGCCAGCAGCTCCGGGCCCACAGATACGCAGTATTTT
TRBJ1-6 . . TRBV30 CAWSVQNSPLHF TGTGCCTGGAGTGTACAGAATTCACCCCTCCACTTT
TRBJ2-1 . . TRBV6-6 CASSYRSNEQFF TGTGCCAGCAGTTACAGGTCGAATGAGCAGTTCTTC
TRBJ1-1 . . TRBV6-1 CATVRGNTEAFF TGTGCCACCGTCAGGGGAAACACTGAAGCTTTCTTT
TRBJ2-2 few TRBD2 TRBV5-1 CASSLGAGVAGGLFF TGCGCCAGCAGCTTGGGGGCGGGGGTGGCCGGTGGGCTGTTTTTT
TRBJ2-7 . TRBD1 TRBV4-1 CASSQGPPGTGTHEQYF TGCGCCAGCAGCCAAGGCCCCCCGGGGACAGGGACCCACGAGCAGTACTTC
TRBJ1-2 . TRBD1 TRBV10-1 CASAPGQGAHGYTF TGCGCCAGCGCACCGGGACAGGGGGCCCATGGCTACACCTTC
TRBJ1-2 . TRBD1 TRBV6-5 CASSYSGQGYYGYTF TGTGCCAGCAGTTACTCGGGACAGGGATACTATGGCTACACCTTC
TRBJ1-2 . . TRBV5-5 CASSLDPGNYGYTF TGTGCCAGCAGCTTGGATCCGGGAAACTATGGCTACACCTTC
TRBJ2-7 . TRBD2 TRBV9 CASSVESSGTYEQYF TGTGCCAGCAGCGTAGAAAGTAGCGGGACGTACGAGCAGTACTTC
TRBJ1-3 . . TRBV7-9 CASRASEVSGNTIYF TGTGCCAGCAGAGCCTCAGAGGTATCTGGAAACACCATATATTTT
TRBJ1-2 . . TRBV2 CASSPSFAGYTF TGTGCCAGCAGTCCGTCATTTGCTGGCTACACCTTC
TRBJ2-6 . . TRBV10-3 CAISGTELSGANVLTF TGTGCCATCAGCGGGACCGAGCTCTCTGGGGCCAACGTCCTGACTTTC
TRBJ1-5 . . TRBV19 CASSPPTVNQPQHF TGTGCCAGTAGTCCACCGACCGTCAATCAGCCCCAGCATTTT
TRBJ1-1 . . TRBV9 CASSVGTEPPLYTEAFF TGTGCCAGCAGCGTAGGGACAGAACCCCCCCTTTACACTGAAGCTTTCTTT
TRBJ2-1 . TRBD2 TRBV7-2 CASSLSLAGYNEQFF TGTGCCAGCAGCTTATCTCTAGCGGGATACAATGAGCAGTTCTTC
TRBJ1-1 . . TRBV2 CASSDVPFTAFF TGTGCCAGCAGTGATGTCCCTTTTACAGCTTTCTTT
TRBJ2-7 . TRBD1 TRBV4-1 CASSQDPDRVYEQYF TGCGCCAGCAGCCAAGACCCCGACAGGGTCTACGAGCAGTACTTC
TRBJ2-5 . TRBD2 TRBV29-1 CSALPASGGGETQYF TGCAGCGCCCTTCCCGCTAGCGGGGGAGGGGAGACCCAGTACTTC
TRBJ2-2 . TRBD2 TRBV4-1 CASSQELAGSGGNTGELFF TGCGCCAGCAGCCAAGAACTGGCAGGGAGCGGGGGGAACACCGGGGAGCTGTTTTTT
TRBJ2-7 . . TRBV5-4 CASSQGLEQYF TGTGCCAGCAGCCAGGGGCTTGAGCAGTACTTC
TRBJ2-2 . TRBD1 TRBV5-6 CASIRQGGRELFF TGTGCCAGCATAAGACAGGGGGGCCGGGAGCTGTTTTTT
TRBJ1-1 . . TRBV6-1 CASRAQGGTEAFF TGTGCCAGCAGAGCACAGGGAGGCACTGAAGCTTTCTTT
TRBJ2-7 . . TRBV4-1 CASSQDLNRAYEQYF TGCGCCAGCAGCCAAGATTTGAACAGGGCCTACGAGCAGTACTTC
TRBJ2-7 . . TRBV6-5 CARVRWSYEQYF TGTGCCAGGGTCCGATGGTCCTACGAGCAGTACTTC
TRBJ1-4 few TRBD1 TRBV2 CATSGQGFEKLFF TGTGCCACGAGCGGACAGGGGTTTGAAAAACTGTTTTTT
TRBJ2-5 . . TRBV11-2 CASSLNTQETQYF TGTGCCAGCAGCTTAAACACCCAAGAGACCCAGTACTTC
TRBJ2-2 . . TRBV7-7 CASSFDGEGELFF TGTGCCAGCAGCTTTGACGGTGAAGGGGAGCTGTTTTTT
TRBJ1-1 . . TRBV18 CASSPRQTGTNTEAFF TGTGCCAGCTCACCGCGCCAAACAGGGACTAACACTGAAGCTTTCTTT
TRBJ2-7 . . TRBV30 CAWSIDRFGSYEQYF TGTGCCTGGAGTATCGACAGGTTTGGCTCCTACGAGCAGTACTTC
TRBJ1-2 . TRBD1 TRBV5-1 CASSLLRGNYGYTF TGCGCCAGCAGCTTGCTCAGGGGGAACTATGGCTACACCTTC
TRBJ2-1 . TRBD2 TRBV2 CASSTGTSGRAGEQFF TGTGCCAGCAGTACCGGGACTAGCGGGAGGGCCGGTGAGCAGTTCTTC
TRBJ1-3 . TRBD1 TRBV6-1 CASGGQGGNTIYF TGTGCCAGCGGAGGACAGGGGGGAAACACCATATATTTT
TRBJ1-4 . . TRBV5-6 CASSLALGVTNEKLFF TGTGCCAGCAGCTTGGCCCTCGGGGTCACTAATGAAAAACTGTTTTTT
TRBJ2-5 . . TRBV29-1 CSYRILGDQYF TGCAGCTACAGGATTCTTGGGGACCAGTACTTC
TRBJ1-6 . . TRBV4-2 CASSQMAGNNSPLHF TGTGCCAGCAGCCAGATGGCGGGGAATAATTCACCCCTCCACTTT
TRBJ1-2 few . TRBV2 CASRVLYGYTF TGTGCCAGCAGGGTACTCTATGGCTACACCTTC
TRBJ2-1 once . TRBV30 CAWRRTVHNEQFF TGTGCCTGGAGAAGGACAGTTCACAATGAGCAGTTCTTC
TRBJ1-1 . . TRBV4-1 CASSLGPGWVNTEAFF TGCGCCAGCAGCCTCGGACCGGGATGGGTGAACACTGAAGCTTTCTTT
TRBJ1-4 . . TRBV6-5 CASGGRGEKLFF TGTGCCAGCGGGGGACGGGGTGAAAAACTGTTTTTT
TRBJ1-2 . TRBD1 TRBV11-2 CASSLEGTGNYGYTF TGTGCCAGCAGCTTAGAAGGGACAGGGAACTATGGCTACACCTTC
TRBJ2-1 . TRBD2 TRBV9 CASSGGSDPPSGAHNEQFF TGTGCCAGCAGCGGGGGGAGCGACCCGCCTAGCGGGGCGCACAATGAGCAGTTCTTC
TRBJ2-7 . . TRBV5-5 CASSFLGDQYF TGTGCCAGCAGCTTTCTAGGGGACCAATACTTC
TRBJ1-1 . . TRBV15 CAASSISTEVFF TGTGCCGCCAGCAGTATTTCGACTGAAGTTTTCTTT
TRBJ2-7 once . TRBV5-5 CASSLATGGVGYEQYF TGTGCCAGCAGCTTGGCTACAGGGGGGGTGGGCTACGAGCAGTACTTC
TRBJ1-4 . . TRBV2 CAGRSPGEKLFF TGTGCCGGGCGTAGTCCCGGGGAAAAACTGTTTTTT
TRBJ1-1 . . TRBV6-5 CASSYSLSNTEAFF TGTGCCAGCAGTTACTCACTGTCGAACACTGAAGCTTTCTTT
TRBJ2-5 . . TRBV6-1 CASSGVHQETQYF TGTGCCAGCAGCGGGGTCCACCAGGAGACCCAGTACTTC
TRBJ2-7 . TRBD1 TRBV2 CASRGQGKTYEQYF TGTGCCAGCCGGGGACAGGGGAAGACCTACGAGCAGTACTTC
TRBJ2-5 . TRBD2 TRBV30 CAWSVWAGGETQYF TGTGCCTGGAGTGTCTGGGCGGGGGGGGAGACCCAGTACTTC
TRBJ1-6 . . TRBV5-4 CASSLDLQSSYNSPLHF TGTGCCAGCAGCTTGGATCTCCAGAGCTCCTATAATTCACCCCTCCACTTT
TRBJ1-5 . TRBD1 TRBV2 CASRPRQGLEPQHF TGTGCCAGCAGGCCCCGACAGGGGCTCGAGCCCCAGCATTTT
TRBJ2-3 . . TRBV6-4 CASSDSVGGATDTQYF TGTGCCAGCAGTGACTCAGTGGGGGGGGCGACAGATACGCAGTATTTT
TRBJ1-2 . . TRBV6-5 CASAQVGITYGYTF TGTGCCAGCGCTCAAGTGGGCATTACCTATGGCTACACCTTC